Listed here is a single TCR beta chain. What it binds is not known. The entry originates in a study of Ad26.COV2.S vaccination and SARS-CoV-2 variants. From germline, CDR1 is MNHEY and CDR2 SVGAGI. V was shortened by 6 bases and J by 3 bases, with 11 bases between the two germline ends. CDR3 length: 13 residues. As for treatment: some 20 received Ad26.COV2.S at low or high dose, single or two shots; about five received placebo; per-sample allocation not given. Day 63 after the first injection of vaccine or placebo was the sampling time. Recruitment in Boston yielded a donor of adult age, 18-55 years. Sequencing was performed with immunoSEQ multiplex PCR; in TCRdb, only in-frame clones are kept and a portion is missing. The sample shows hundreds of thousands of clones, 80% to 90% of them seen only once. Broader study findings: Breadth measured for non-spike TCRs was similar across vaccine and placebo recipients. People given the vaccine had a wider spike-specific TCR breadth than placebo recipients did.

The sequence was obtained from a person between 18 and 60 years old who received the Ad26.COV2.S COVID-19 vaccine or a placebo. Source: peripheral blood, taken in a trial of Ad26.COV2.S vaccine versus placebo. The chain carries TRBV6-5 and TRBJ1-2; D gene ambiguous. CDR3 sequence: CASRGVGHYGYTF. The CDR3 region has the DNA TGTGCCAGCAGAGGAGTAGGACACTATGGCTACACCTTC.